One sample yielded the 31 T cell receptor beta chains listed below, sequenced in a study of blood T cell repertoires in COVID-19. The data were produced by immunoSEQ multiplex PCR, yet TCRdb's version contains in-frame clones alone and is incomplete. The data show 77,000 or so clones, approximately 79% seen once. The sequencing input was peripheral blood. These receptor sequences come from a human donor with acute or convalescent COVID-19. The donor label of this sample is uncertain.

The chain is built from TRBV14 and TRBJ2-1; 8 bases are a match to TRBD2. Germline lookup yields CDR1 SGHDN and CDR2 FVKESK. CDR3 length: 16 amino acids. V lost 6 bases and J lost 3; bases outside the gene matches: 10. The CDR3 sequence: CASSRWGAGVYNEQFF. CDR3 in DNA: TGTGCCAGCAGTCGGTGGGGAGCGGGAGTCTACAATGAGCAGTTCTTC.

V usage is TRBV4-2 and J usage is TRBJ2-1, with D possibly matching TRBD2 (5 bases). Germline V gives CDR1 LGHNA, CDR2 YNFKEQ. The CDR3 runs to 14 residues. V was cut by 3 bases and J by 6 bases, with 12 bases left in between. The CDR3, as DNA: TGTGCCAGCAGCCAGGGAAATCGGGGCAATGAGCAGTTCTTC. It encodes CASSQGNRGNEQFF.

This clone was seen repeatedly, ten times or more. V and J are TRBV7-9 and TRBJ2-7, with TRBD1 matching 9 bases. The CDR3 runs to 15 residues. V lost 6 bases, J lost 6 bases, and 12 bases stayed unmatched. Germline V gene lookup returns CDR1 SEHNR and CDR2 FQNEAQ (reference sequence). The CDR3 bases are TGTGCCAGCAGTCCCGGGACAGGGAATCGGGGCGAGCAGTACTTC. This codes for CASSPGTGNRGEQYF. The full variable domain, in which reference TRBV7-9 and TRBJ2-7 provide the parts outside the CDR3, is DTGVSQNPRHKITKRGQNVTFRCDPISEHNRLYWYRQTLGQGPEFLTYFQNEAQLEKSRLLSDRFSAERPKGSFSTLEIQRTEQGDSAMYLCASSPGTGNRGEQYFGPGTRLTVT.

The J gene is TRBJ1-6, the V gene TRBV6-6, with 10 bases lining up with TRBD1. CDR3 size: 18 residues. From germline, CDR1 is MNHNY and CDR2 SVGAGI (reference sequence). Germline trimming cut 5 bases from V and 10 bases from J; bases unmatched to any gene: 17. Here the CDR3 reads CASSQTMPGQGSLSPLHF. The CDR3 DNA reads as TGTGCCAGCAGTCAGACCATGCCGGGACAGGGGAGTTTATCACCCCTCCACTTT.

The rearrangement links TRBV6-5 to TRBJ2-5, with D possibly being TRBD1 (7 bases). In germline, CDR1 is MNHEY, CDR2 SVGAGI. The ends were cut back, 10 bases at V and 5 bases at J, with 23 bases in the middle. The CDR3 extends over 15 amino acids. CDR3 nucleotides: TGTGCCACCCAGAGGGCAGGGGGGCTGGAGGAGACCCAGTACTTC. Residues: CATQRAGGLEETQYF.

The chain has TRBV6-5 and TRBJ2-2, with D perhaps TRBD2 (7 bases). This CDR3 is built from 14 residues. CDR1 and CDR2 from the germline V gene are MNHEY and SVGAGI. Trimming took off 8 bases at V and 9 bases at J, with 19 bases between the two ends. In nucleotides, the CDR3 is TGTGCCAGCGGGAGGGGGATGTCTAACTGGGAGCTGTTTTTT. Amino acid sequence: CASGRGMSNWELFF.

This clone has just a few counts. V and J are TRBV9 and TRBJ2-7; D possibly corresponds to TRBD2 (7 bases). V lost 3 bases, J lost 7 bases, and 20 bases lay in between. The germline gives CDR1 SGDLS, CDR2 YYNGEE. The CDR3 is 15 amino acids. CDR3 protein: CASSGGGTPGREQYF. The DNA of the CDR3 is TGTGCCAGCAGCGGGGGAGGGACACCCGGGAGAGAGCAGTACTTC.

The chain uses TRBV19 and TRBJ2-1; 8 bases line up with TRBD2. The CDR3 extends over 15 amino acids. Germline assignment: CDR1 LNHDA and CDR2 SQIVND (reference sequence). V lost 7 bases and J lost 1; bases outside the gene matches: 6. CDR3: CASTQLADSYNEQFF. The CDR3 coding sequence is TGTGCCAGTACCCAACTAGCGGATTCCTACAATGAGCAGTTCTTC.

The rearrangement uses TRBV28 and TRBJ2-7; D gene ambiguous. The germline V gene has CDR1 MDHEN and CDR2 SYDVKM. The V and J ends lost 5 bases and 5 bases respectively, with 7 bases between them. The CDR3 sequence is 11 residues long. CDR3 sequence (DNA): TGTGCCAGCAGTGTCCTCCACGAGCAGTACGTC. This encodes CASSVLHEQYV.

This chain connects TRBV9 to TRBJ2-3; the D is unclear. V was pared by 0 bases and J by 2 bases, with 7 bases between. The CDR3 is made up of 14 amino acids. Germline values: CDR1 SGDLS, CDR2 YYNGEE. The CDR3 is CASSVVAHTDTQYF. In nucleotides, the CDR3 is TGTGCCAGCAGCGTAGTAGCCCACACAGATACGCAGTATTTT.

V usage is TRBV5-6 and J usage is TRBJ2-3; TRBD2 matches at 11 bases. The V gene's germline CDR1 is SGHDT and CDR2 YYEEEE. This CDR3 has 16 residues. The ends lost 3 bases at V and 6 bases at J; junction bases unmatched: 9. The CDR3 is CASSSLTSGNQDTQYF. CDR3 in DNA: TGTGCCAGCAGCTCACTGACTAGCGGGAATCAGGATACGCAGTATTTT.

The genes are TRBV7-9 and TRBJ1-6, with 7 bases that match TRBD1. The germline gives CDR1 SEHNR, CDR2 FQNEAQ (reference sequence). V dropped 5 bases and J dropped 7; count of bases not matched to a gene: 8. The CDR3 runs to 15 residues. CDR3 in amino acids: CASSARQGKNSPLHF. CDR3 in DNA: TGTGCCAGCAGCGCTAGACAGGGTAAAAATTCACCCCTCCACTTT.

This clone was seen once. The V and J genes are TRBV6-5 and TRBJ2-2; possibly TRBD1 for D (5 bases). Deletions cut 8 bases from V and 4 bases from J, with 14 bases between. This CDR3 has 14 residues. Looked up from germline, CDR1 is MNHEY and CDR2 is SVGAGI. The CDR3 nucleotides read TGTGCCAGCGTACGCAGGGTGGGCACCGGGGAGCTGTTTTTT. The encoded protein is CASVRRVGTGELFF.

V and J are TRBV24-1 and TRBJ1-1; maybe TRBD1 (5 bases). The CDR3 loop spans 14 amino acids. The V gene's germline CDR1 is KGHDR and CDR2 SFDVKD. The ends were cut back, 5 bases at V and 1 base at J, with 10 bases in the middle. In DNA, the CDR3 is TGTGCCACCAGTGCAACCGGGGGGAACACTGAAGCTTTCTTT. This translates into CATSATGGNTEAFF.

The chain employs TRBV19 and TRBJ2-1; TRBD2 matches 8 bases. CDR1 is LNHDA, CDR2 SQIVND, per germline (reference sequence). The J segment lost 6 bases and the V segment lost 5 bases, leaving 6 bases of the junction unmatched. This CDR3 contains 14 residues. The CDR3 spells CASSRRGGFNEQFF. In nucleotides, the CDR3 is TGTGCCAGTAGTCGACGGGGGGGCTTCAATGAGCAGTTCTTC.

This clone was seen a single time. The chain joins TRBV19 to TRBJ1-4; 7 positions match TRBD1. CDR1 and CDR2 (germline): LNHDA, SQIVND (reference sequence). The CDR3 sequence is 15 residues long. V shed 4 bases and J 8 bases; nucleotides not matched to a gene: 10. The CDR3 DNA follows: TGTGCCAGTAGTACACCCGGGACAGCGACAGAAAAACTGTTTTTT. Its translation is CASSTPGTATEKLFF.

The CDR3 nucleotides are TGTGCCAGCAGTTACTCGACTAGCGGGACCCACGAGCAGTACTTC. It yields the protein CASSYSTSGTHEQYF. This chain uses TRBV6-5 with TRBJ2-7; 11 nucleotides agree with TRBD2. Per the germline V gene, CDR1 is MNHEY and CDR2 is SVGAGI. The CDR3 is 15 residues long. Trimming took 0 bases from V and 5 from J; bases not matched to a gene: 3.

A single count supports this clone. The J gene is TRBJ2-7, the V gene TRBV27; 7 bases agree with TRBD1. Trimming cost V 8 bases and J 2 bases; bases outside gene matches: 3. Germline lookup yields CDR1 MNHEY and CDR2 SMNVEV (reference sequence). The CDR3 is 12 residues long. The CDR3 DNA sequence: TGTGCCAGCCGGGACAGAGCCTACGAGCAGTACTTC. It translates to CASRDRAYEQYF.

The chain is built from TRBV5-6 and TRBJ1-4; 7 positions match TRBD1. The V gene end was trimmed by 1 base and the J gene end by 0 bases; junction bases not matched to a gene: 6. Germline CDR1 SGHDT, CDR2 YYEEEE. This CDR3 region has 17 residues. This CDR3 reads CASSLKQGHATNEKLFF. The CDR3 DNA sequence: TGTGCCAGCAGCTTGAAACAGGGGCATGCAACTAATGAAAAACTGTTTTTT.

The chain combines TRBV5-8 with TRBJ1-4; perhaps TRBD1 as D (5 bases). Trimming cost V 3 bases and J 0 bases, with 12 bases left between them. CDR1 and CDR2 (germline): SGHTS, YDEGEE. The CDR3 consists of 16 residues. CDR3 residues: CASSSPGVATNEKLFF. The CDR3 nucleotides are TGTGCCAGCAGCTCTCCGGGGGTTGCAACTAATGAAAAACTGTTTTTT.

V usage is TRBV6-2 or TRBV6-3 and J usage is TRBJ2-5; TRBD1 matches 7 bases. The CDR3 runs to 15 residues. Losses at the gene ends were 2 bases for V and 1 base for J; bases not matched to a gene: 4. The germline V gene has CDR1 MNHEY and CDR2 SVGEGT. CDR3 DNA sequence: TGTGCCAGCAGTTACCCAGGGACAGCCCAAGAGACCCAGTACTTC. Protein sequence: CASSYPGTAQETQYF.

This chain connects TRBV24-1 to TRBJ2-2, with D perhaps TRBD1 (5 bases). Germline V CDR1 and CDR2: KGHDR, SFDVKD. The CDR3 loop spans 16 amino acids. Trimming pared 4 bases from V and 0 bases from J, leaving 11 bases between. As DNA, the CDR3 is TGTGCCACCAGTGAGGGTTGGGGCGCGAACACCGGGGAGCTGTTTTTT. It yields the protein CATSEGWGANTGELFF.

This clone was seen only once. The gene calls are TRBV6-5 and TRBJ2-5, with a weak D call TRBD2 (6 bases). Germline lookup yields CDR1 MNHEY and CDR2 SVGAGI. The CDR3 has 13 amino acids. V was trimmed by 7 bases and J by 5 bases, leaving 14 bases between them. The CDR3 loop is CASMREEGETQYF. The CDR3 DNA reads as TGTGCCAGCATGAGAGAGGAGGGGGAGACCCAGTACTTC.

The chain recombines TRBV18 with TRBJ1-1, with a possible D match to TRBD1 (5 bases). The germline V gene encodes CDR1 KGHSH and CDR2 LQKENI. CDR3 size: 15 residues. V dropped 1 base and J dropped 2 bases, with 11 bases sitting between them. CDR3 in amino acids: CASSPQTGANTEAFF. The CDR3, as DNA: TGTGCCAGCTCACCACAAACTGGGGCCAACACTGAAGCTTTCTTT.

The V call is TRBV7-2, the J call TRBJ2-2; 8 bases fit TRBD2. Trimming at V came to 1 base and at J to 4 bases, leaving 5 bases not matched to a gene. This CDR3 comprises 16 residues. The germline CDR1 and CDR2 sequences are SGHTA and FQGNSA. DNA of the CDR3: TGTGCCAGCAGCTTAGGAGCGGGAGTGAGCACCGGGGAGCTGTTTTTT. It encodes CASSLGAGVSTGELFF.

This clone came up a few times. The gene calls are TRBV10-1 and TRBJ2-2; 11 nucleotides line up with TRBD2. Germline trimming cut 8 bases from V and 6 bases from J; bases unmatched to any gene: 5. The CDR3 is made up of 14 amino acids. Germline values: CDR1 WNHNN, CDR2 SYGVQD (reference sequence). CDR3 DNA sequence: TGCGCCAGCCCGCTTAGCGGGAGGGCCGGGGAGCTGTTTTTT. Its translation is CASPLSGRAGELFF.

This clone was seen once. J is TRBJ2-7 and V is TRBV7-2; D not resolved. The CDR3 runs 12 residues. V was clipped by 2 bases and J by 3 bases, with 5 bases between them. The germline V gene has CDR1 SGHTA and CDR2 FQGNSA. This CDR3 reads CASSLLRYEQYF. Written as DNA, the CDR3 is TGTGCCAGCAGCTTACTCCGCTACGAGCAGTACTTC.

The chain joins TRBV28 to TRBJ2-1; a possible D gene is TRBD1 (6 bases). Germline V gene data show CDR1 as MDHEN and CDR2 as SYDVKM. This CDR3 is 12 amino acids long. Trimming removed 6 bases at V and 6 bases at J, with 9 bases between. DNA for the CDR3: TGTGCCAGCAGGCAGGGGTTCAATGAGCAGTTCTTC. Amino acids: CASRQGFNEQFF. The complete variable domain, with remaining parts taken from reference TRBV28 and TRBJ2-1, reads DVKVTQSSRYLVKRTGEKVFLECVQDMDHENMFWYRQDPGLGLRLIYFSYDVKMKEKGDIPEGYSVSREKKERFSLILESASTNQTSMYLCASRQGFNEQFFGPGTRLTVL.

The rearrangement joins TRBV10-3 to TRBJ1-1; possible D gene TRBD1, 6 bases. The V end was cut by 0 bases, the J end by 1 base, with 15 bases between. The germline gives CDR1 ENHRY, CDR2 SYGVKD. The CDR3 extends over 17 amino acids. The CDR3 DNA follows: TGTGCCATCAGTGAGTCGAGGAGACAAGGGGGGAACACTGAAGCTTTCTTT. Its translation is CAISESRRQGGNTEAFF.

The genes are TRBV19 and TRBJ1-2; the D is unclear. V was trimmed by 5 bases and J by 0 bases, leaving 7 bases between them. CDR3 length: 13 residues. Germline CDR1 is LNHDA and CDR2 is SQIVND (reference sequence). The CDR3 bases are TGTGCCAGTAGTGGGAGACCTAACTATGGCTACACCTTC. This encodes CASSGRPNYGYTF.

The CDR3: CASSPLTGESPLHF. The CDR3 DNA is TGTGCCAGCTCACCCTTAACAGGGGAATCACCCCTCCACTTT. The chain links TRBV18 to TRBJ1-6; 7 bases are a match to TRBD1. J lost 10 bases, V lost 3 bases, and 6 bases had no gene match. Germline CDR1 is KGHSH and CDR2 is LQKENI. The CDR3 has 14 amino acids. Full variable domain (missing parts from reference TRBV18 and TRBJ1-6): NAGVMQNPRHLVRRRGQEARLRCSPMKGHSHVYWYRQLPEEGLKFMVYLQKENIIDESGMPKERFSAEFPKEGPSILRIQQVVRGDSAAYFCASSPLTGESPLHFGNGTRLTVT.